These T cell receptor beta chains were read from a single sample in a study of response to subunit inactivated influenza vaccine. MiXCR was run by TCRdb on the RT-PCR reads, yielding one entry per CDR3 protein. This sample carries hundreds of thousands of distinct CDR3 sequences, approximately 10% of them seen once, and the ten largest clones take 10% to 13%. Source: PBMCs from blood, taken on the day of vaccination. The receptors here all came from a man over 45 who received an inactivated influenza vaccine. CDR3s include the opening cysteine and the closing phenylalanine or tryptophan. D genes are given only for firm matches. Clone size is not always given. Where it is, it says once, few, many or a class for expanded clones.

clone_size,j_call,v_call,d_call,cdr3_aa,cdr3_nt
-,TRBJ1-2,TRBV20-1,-,CSAQLQDIYGYTF,TGCAGTGCTCAACTGCAGGACATCTATGGCTACACCTTC
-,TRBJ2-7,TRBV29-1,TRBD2,CSVGIGTSGGYEQYF,TGCAGCGTTGGTATCGGGACTAGCGGGGGCTACGAGCAGTACTTC
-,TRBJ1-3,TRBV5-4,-,CASTSPGTGNTIYF,TGTGCCAGCACCTCTCCAGGGACCGGAAACACCATATATTTT
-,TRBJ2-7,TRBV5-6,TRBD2,CASKPGLAIYEQYF,TGTGCCAGCAAACCGGGACTAGCCATCTACGAGCAGTACTTC
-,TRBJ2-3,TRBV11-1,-,CASSRVRLLGGREDTQYF,TGTGCCAGCAGCCGGGTCCGCTTACTAGGGGGGAGAGAAGATACGCAGTATTTT
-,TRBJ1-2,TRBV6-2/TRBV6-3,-,CASRRDGTNNYGYTF,TGTGCCAGCAGGAGAGACGGGACCAACAACTATGGCTACACCTTC
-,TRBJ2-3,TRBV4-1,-,CASSQDRAGWDTQYF,TGCGCCAGCAGCCAAGATCGCGCAGGATGGGATACGCAGTATTTT
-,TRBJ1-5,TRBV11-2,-,CASSLDRGESNQPQHF,TGTGCCAGCAGCTTAGATCGGGGTGAGAGCAATCAGCCCCAGCATTTT
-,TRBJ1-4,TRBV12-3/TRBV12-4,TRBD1,CASSSTGGGYEKLFF,TGTGCCAGCAGTTCGACAGGGGGCGGATATGAAAAACTGTTTTTT
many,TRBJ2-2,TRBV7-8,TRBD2,CASSSLAGNTGELFF,TGTGCCAGCAGCTCACTAGCGGGGAACACCGGGGAGCTGTTTTTT
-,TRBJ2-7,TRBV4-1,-,CASSQIPSGAYEQYF,TGCGCCAGCAGCCAAATCCCTTCCGGGGCCTACGAGCAGTACTTC
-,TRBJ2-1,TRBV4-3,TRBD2,CASSQDLPSGLYNEQFF,TGCGCCAGCAGCCAAGATCTCCCTAGCGGACTCTACAATGAGCAGTTCTTC
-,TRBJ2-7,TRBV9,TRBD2,CASSPAGVSYEQYF,TGTGCCAGCAGCCCGGCGGGGGTCTCCTACGAGCAGTACTTC
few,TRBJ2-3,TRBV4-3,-,CASSQGGKPLTDTQYF,TGCGCCAGCAGCCAAGGGGGGAAGCCCCTCACAGATACGCAGTATTTT
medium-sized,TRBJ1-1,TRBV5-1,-,CASSEDTEAFF,TGCGCCAGCAGCGAGGACACTGAAGCTTTCTTT
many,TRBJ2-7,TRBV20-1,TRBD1,CSARPGQDYYEQYF,TGCAGTGCCCGACCGGGACAGGATTACTACGAGCAGTACTTC
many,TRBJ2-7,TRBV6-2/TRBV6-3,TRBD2,CASSSLAATRPHEQYF,TGTGCCAGCAGTTCCCTAGCGGCAACTAGGCCCCACGAGCAGTACTTC
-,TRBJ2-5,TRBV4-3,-,CASSQELRNQETQYF,TGCGCCAGCAGCCAGGAACTCCGAAACCAAGAGACCCAGTACTTC
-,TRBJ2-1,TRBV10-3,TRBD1,CAIGQGAINEQFF,TGTGCCATCGGGCAGGGGGCGATTAATGAGCAGTTCTTC
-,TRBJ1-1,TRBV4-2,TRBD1,CASSQSASGGTEAFF,TGTGCCAGCAGCCAATCGGCATCAGGGGGCACTGAAGCTTTCTTT
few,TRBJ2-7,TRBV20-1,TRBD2,CSAKGTSGTGYEQYF,TGCAGTGCCAAGGGGACTAGCGGGACAGGTTACGAGCAGTACTTC
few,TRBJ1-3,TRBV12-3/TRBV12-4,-,CASRKNTIYF,TGTGCCAGCAGGAAGAACACCATATATTTT
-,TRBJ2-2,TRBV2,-,CASRSDRNTGELFF,TGTGCCAGCAGGTCGGACAGAAACACCGGGGAGCTGTTTTTT
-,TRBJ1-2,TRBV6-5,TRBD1,CASSYTSGGNYGYTF,TGTGCCAGCAGTTACACTTCAGGGGGCAACTATGGCTACACCTTC
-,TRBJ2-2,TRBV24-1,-,CATSDLVLNTGELFF,TGTGCCACCAGTGATTTAGTACTTAACACCGGGGAGCTGTTTTTT
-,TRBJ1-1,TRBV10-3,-,CAISSQADTEAFF,TGTGCCATCAGCTCCCAAGCGGACACTGAAGCTTTCTTT